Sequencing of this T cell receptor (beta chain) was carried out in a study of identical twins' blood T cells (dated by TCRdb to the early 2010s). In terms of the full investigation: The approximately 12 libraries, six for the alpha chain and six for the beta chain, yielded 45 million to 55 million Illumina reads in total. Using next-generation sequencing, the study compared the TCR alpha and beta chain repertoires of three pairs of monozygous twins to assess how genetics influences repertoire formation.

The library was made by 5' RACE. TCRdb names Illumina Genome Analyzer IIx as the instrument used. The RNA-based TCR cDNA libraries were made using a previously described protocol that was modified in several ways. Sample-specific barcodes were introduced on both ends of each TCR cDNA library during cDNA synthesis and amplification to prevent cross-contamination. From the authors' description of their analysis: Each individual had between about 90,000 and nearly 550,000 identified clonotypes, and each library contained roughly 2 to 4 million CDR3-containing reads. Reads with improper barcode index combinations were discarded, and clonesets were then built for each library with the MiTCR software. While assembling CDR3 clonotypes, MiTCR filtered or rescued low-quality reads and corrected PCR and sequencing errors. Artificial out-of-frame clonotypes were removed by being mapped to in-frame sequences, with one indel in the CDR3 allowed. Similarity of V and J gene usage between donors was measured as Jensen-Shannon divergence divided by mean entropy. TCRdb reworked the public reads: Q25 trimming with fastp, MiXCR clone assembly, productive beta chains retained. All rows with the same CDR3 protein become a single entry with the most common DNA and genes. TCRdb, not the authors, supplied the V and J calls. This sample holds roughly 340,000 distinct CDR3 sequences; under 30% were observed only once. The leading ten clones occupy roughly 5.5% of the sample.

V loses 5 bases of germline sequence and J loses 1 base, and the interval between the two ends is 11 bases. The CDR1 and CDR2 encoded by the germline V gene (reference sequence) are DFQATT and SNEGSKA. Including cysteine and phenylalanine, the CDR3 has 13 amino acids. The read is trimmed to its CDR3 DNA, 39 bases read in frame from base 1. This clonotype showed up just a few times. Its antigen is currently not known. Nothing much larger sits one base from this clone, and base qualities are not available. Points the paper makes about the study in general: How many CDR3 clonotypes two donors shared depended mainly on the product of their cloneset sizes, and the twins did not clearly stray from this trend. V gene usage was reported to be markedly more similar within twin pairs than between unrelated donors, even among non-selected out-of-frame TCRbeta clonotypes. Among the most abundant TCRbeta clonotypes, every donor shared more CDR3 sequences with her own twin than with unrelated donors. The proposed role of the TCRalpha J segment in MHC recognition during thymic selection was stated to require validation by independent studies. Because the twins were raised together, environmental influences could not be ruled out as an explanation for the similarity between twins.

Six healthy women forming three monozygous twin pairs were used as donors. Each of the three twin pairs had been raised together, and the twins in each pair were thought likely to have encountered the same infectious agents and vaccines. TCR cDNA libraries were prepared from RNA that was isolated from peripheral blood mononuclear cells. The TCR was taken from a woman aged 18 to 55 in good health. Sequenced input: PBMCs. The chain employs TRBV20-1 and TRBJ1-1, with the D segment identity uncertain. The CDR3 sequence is CSAPRGRNTEAFF. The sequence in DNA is TGCAGTGCTCCCCGAGGCCGGAACACTGAAGCTTTCTTT.